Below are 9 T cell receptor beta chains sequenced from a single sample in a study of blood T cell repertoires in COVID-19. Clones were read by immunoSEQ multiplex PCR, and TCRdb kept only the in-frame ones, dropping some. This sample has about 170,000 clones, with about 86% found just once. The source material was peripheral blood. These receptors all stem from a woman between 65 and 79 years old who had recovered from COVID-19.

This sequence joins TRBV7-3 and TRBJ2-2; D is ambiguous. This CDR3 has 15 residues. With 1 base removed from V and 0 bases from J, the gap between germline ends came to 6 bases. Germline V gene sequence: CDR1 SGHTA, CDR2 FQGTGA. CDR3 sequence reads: CASSLRPANTGELFF. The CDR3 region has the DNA TGTGCCAGCAGCTTAAGGCCCGCGAACACCGGGGAGCTGTTTTTT.

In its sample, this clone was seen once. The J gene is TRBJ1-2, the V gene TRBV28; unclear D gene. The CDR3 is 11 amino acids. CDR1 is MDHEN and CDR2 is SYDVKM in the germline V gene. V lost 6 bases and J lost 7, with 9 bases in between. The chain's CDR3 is CASRTGGGYTF. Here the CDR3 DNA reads TGTGCCAGCAGGACCGGCGGTGGCTACACCTTC.

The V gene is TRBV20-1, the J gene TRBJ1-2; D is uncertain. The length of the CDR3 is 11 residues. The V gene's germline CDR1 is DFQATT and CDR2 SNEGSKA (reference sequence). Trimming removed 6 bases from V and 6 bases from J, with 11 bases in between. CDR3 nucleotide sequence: TGCAGTGCCCAAGCCTCCAATGGCTACACCTTC. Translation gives CSAQASNGYTF.

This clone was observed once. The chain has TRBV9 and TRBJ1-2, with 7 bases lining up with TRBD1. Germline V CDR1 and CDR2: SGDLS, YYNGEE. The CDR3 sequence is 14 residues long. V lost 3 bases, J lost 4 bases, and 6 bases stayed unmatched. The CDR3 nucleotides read TGTGCCAGCAGCGCCCCGGGACAGTTCTATGGCTACACCTTC. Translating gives CASSAPGQFYGYTF.

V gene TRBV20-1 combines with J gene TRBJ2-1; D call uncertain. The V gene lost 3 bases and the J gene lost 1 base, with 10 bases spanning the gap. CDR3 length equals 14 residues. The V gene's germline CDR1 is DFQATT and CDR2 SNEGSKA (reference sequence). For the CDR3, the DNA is TGCAGTGCTAGTCACCCCGGGTCCTACAATGAGCAGTTCTTC. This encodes CSASHPGSYNEQFF.

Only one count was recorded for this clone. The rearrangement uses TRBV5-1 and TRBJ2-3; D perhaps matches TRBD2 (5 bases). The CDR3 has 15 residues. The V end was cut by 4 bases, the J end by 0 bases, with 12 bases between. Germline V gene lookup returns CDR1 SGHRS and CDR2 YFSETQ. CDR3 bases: TGCGCCAGCAGCCCACCCCGGACTAGCACAGATACGCAGTATTTT. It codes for CASSPPRTSTDTQYF.

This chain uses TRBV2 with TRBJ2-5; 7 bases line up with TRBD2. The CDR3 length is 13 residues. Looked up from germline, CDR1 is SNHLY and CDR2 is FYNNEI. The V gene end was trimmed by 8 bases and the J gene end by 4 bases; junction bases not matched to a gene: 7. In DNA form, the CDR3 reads TGTGCCAGCCGGGGGGACCAACGAGAGACCCAGTACTTC. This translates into CASRGDQRETQYF.

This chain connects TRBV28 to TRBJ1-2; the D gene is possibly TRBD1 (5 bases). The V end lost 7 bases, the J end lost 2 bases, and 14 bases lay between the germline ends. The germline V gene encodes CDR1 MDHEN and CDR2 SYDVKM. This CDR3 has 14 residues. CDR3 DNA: TGTGCCAGCAACCCGACAGAAATAAACTATGGCTACACCTTC. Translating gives CASNPTEINYGYTF.

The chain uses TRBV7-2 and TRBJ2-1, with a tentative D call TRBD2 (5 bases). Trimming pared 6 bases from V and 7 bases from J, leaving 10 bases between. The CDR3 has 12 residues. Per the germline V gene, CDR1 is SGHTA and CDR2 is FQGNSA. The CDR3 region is CASSWTENEQFF. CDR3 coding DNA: TGTGCCAGCAGTTGGACTGAGAATGAGCAGTTCTTC.